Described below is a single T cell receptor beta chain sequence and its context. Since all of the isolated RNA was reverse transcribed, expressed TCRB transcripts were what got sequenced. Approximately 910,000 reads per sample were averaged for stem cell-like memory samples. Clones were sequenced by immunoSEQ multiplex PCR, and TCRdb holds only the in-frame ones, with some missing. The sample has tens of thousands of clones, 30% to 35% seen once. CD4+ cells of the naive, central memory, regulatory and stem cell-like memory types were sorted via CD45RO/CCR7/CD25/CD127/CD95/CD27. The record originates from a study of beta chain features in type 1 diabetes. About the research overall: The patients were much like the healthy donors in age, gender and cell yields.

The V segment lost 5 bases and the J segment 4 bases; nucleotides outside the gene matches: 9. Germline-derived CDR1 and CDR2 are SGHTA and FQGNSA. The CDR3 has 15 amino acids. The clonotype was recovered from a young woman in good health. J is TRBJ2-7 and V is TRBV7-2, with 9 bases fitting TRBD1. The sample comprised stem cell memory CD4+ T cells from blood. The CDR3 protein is CASSDRTGDQYEQYF. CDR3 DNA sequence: TGTGCCAGCAGCGATCGGACAGGGGATCAGTACGAGCAGTACTTC.